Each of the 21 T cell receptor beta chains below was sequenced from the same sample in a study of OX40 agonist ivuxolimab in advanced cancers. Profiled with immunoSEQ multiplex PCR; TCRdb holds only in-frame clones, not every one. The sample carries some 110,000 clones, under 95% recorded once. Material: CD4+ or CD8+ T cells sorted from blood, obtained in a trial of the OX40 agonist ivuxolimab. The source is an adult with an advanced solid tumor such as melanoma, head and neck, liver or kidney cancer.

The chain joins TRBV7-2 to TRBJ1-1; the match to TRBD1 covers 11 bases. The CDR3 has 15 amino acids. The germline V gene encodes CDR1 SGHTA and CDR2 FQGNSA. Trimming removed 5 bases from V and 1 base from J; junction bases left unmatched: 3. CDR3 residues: CASSRTGGENTEAFF. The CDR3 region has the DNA TGTGCCAGCAGCCGGACAGGGGGCGAGAACACTGAAGCTTTCTTT.

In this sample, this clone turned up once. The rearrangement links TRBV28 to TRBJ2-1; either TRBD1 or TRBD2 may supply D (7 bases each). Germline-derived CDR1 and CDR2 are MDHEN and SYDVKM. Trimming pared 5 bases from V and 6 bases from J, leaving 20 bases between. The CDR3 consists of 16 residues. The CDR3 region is CASSPPGGGSGNEQFF. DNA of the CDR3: TGTGCCAGCAGTCCCCCAGGGGGGGGATCGGGCAATGAGCAGTTCTTC.

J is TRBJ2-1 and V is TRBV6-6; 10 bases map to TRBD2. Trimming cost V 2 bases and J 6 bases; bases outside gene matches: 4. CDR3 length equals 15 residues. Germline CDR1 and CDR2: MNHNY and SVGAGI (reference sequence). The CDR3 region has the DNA TGTGCCAGCAGTTACCCAGCGGGAGGGAGCAATGAGCAGTTCTTC. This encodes CASSYPAGGSNEQFF.

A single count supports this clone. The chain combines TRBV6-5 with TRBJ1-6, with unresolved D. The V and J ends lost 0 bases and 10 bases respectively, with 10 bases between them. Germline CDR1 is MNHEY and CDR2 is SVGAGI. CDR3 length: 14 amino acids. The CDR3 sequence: CASSYSLGKSPLHF. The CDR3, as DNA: TGTGCCAGCAGTTACTCTCTAGGGAAATCACCCCTCCACTTT.

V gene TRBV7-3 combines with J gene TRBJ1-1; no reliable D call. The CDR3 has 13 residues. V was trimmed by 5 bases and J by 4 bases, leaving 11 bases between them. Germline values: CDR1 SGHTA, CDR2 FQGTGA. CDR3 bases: TGTGCCAGCAGCCCAACGGGAGGCACTGAAGCTTTCTTT. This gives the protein CASSPTGGTEAFF.

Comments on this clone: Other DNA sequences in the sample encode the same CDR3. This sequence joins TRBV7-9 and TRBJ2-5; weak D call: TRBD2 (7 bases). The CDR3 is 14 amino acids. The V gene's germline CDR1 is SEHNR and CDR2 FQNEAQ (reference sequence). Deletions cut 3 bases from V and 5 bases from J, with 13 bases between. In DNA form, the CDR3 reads TGTGCCAGCAGCTTGGCGGGGGCGGGGGAGACCCAGTACTTC. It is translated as CASSLAGAGETQYF.

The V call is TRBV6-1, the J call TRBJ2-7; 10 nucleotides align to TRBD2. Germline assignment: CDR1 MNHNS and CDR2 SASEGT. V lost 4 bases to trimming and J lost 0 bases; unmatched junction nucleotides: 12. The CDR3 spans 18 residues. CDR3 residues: CASSGRTSGASTSYEQYF. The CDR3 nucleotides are TGTGCCAGCAGTGGCCGCACTAGCGGGGCTTCCACCTCCTACGAGCAGTACTTC.

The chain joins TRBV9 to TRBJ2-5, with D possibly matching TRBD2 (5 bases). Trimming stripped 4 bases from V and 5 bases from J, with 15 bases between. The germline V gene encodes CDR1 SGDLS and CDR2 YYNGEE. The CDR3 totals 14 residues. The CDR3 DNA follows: TGTGCCAGCAGCCCCTCATTGGGCGGGGAGACCCAGTACTTC. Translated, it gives CASSPSLGGETQYF.

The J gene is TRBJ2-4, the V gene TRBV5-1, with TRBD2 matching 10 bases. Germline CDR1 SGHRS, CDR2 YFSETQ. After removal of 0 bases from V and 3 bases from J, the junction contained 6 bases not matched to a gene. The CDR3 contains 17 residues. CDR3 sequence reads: CASSLVLAGAGKNIQYF. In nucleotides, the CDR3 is TGCGCCAGCAGCTTGGTGCTAGCGGGAGCGGGCAAAAACATTCAGTACTTC.

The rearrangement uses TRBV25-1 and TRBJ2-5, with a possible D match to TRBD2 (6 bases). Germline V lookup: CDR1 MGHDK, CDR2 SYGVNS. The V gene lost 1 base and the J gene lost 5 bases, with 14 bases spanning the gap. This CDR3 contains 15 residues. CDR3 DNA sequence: TGTGCCAGCAGTGAATTCGGTGGGGGAGGCGAGACCCAGTACTTC. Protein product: CASSEFGGGGETQYF. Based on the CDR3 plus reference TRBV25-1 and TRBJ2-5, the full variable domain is EADIYQTPRYLVIGTGKKITLECSQTMGHDKMYWYQQDPGMELHLIHYSYGVNSTEKGDLSSESTVSRIRTEHFPLTLESARPSHTSQYLCASSEFGGGGETQYFGPGTRLLVL.

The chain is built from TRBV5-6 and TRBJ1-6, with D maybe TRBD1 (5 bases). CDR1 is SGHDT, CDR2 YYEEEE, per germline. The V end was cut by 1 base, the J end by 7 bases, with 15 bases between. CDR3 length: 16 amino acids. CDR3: CASSLRTPQRNSPLHF. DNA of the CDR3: TGTGCCAGCAGCTTGAGGACACCCCAACGGAATTCACCCCTCCACTTT.

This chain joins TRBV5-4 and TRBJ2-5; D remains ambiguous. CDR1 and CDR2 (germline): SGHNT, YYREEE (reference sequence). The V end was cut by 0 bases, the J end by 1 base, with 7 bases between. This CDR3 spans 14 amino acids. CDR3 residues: CASSLVSSQETQYF. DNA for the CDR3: TGTGCCAGCAGCTTGGTGTCTTCCCAAGAGACCCAGTACTTC.

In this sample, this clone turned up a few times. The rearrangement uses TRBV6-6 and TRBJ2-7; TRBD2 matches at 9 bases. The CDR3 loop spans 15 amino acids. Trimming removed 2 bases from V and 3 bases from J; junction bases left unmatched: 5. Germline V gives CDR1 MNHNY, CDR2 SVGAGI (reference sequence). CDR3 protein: CASSYEAGGFYEQYF. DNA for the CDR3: TGTGCCAGCAGTTACGAGGCGGGAGGGTTCTACGAGCAGTACTTC.

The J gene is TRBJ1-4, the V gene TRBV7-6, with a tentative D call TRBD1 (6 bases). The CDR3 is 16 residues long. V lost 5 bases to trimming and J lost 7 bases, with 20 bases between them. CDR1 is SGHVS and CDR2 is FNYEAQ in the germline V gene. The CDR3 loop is CASSQGTGVRGEKLFF. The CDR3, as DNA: TGTGCCAGCAGCCAGGGGACGGGGGTTCGGGGTGAAAAACTGTTTTTT.

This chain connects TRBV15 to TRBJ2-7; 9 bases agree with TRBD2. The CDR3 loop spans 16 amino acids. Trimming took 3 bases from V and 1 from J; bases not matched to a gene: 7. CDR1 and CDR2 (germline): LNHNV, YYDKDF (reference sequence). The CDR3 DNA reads TGTGCCACCAGCAGTCCTAGACTAGCGGATTCCTACGAGCAGTACTTC. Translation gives CATSSPRLADSYEQYF.

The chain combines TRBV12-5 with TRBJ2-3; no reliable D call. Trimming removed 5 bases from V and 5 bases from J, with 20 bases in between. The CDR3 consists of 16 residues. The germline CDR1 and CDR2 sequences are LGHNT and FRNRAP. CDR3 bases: TGTGCTAGTGGTCCCGGGTCGACGGTGGGCCAAGATACGCAGTATTTT. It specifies CASGPGSTVGQDTQYF.

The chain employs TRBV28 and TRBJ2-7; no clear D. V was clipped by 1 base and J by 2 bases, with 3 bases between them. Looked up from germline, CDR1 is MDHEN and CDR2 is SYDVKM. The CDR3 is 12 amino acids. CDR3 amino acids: CASSLSTYEQYF. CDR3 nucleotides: TGTGCCAGCAGTTTATCCACCTACGAGCAGTACTTC.

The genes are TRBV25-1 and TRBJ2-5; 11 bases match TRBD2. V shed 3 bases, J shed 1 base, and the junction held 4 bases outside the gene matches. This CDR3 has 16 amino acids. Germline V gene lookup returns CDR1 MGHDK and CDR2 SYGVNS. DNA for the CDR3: TGTGCCAGCAGTGAGGCAGGGACTAGCGGCCAAGAGACCCAGTACTTC. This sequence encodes CASSEAGTSGQETQYF.

CDR3 coding DNA: TGTGCCAGCTCGGCAGAAGGCTATGGCTACACCTTC. As protein: CASSAEGYGYTF. The genes are TRBV2 and TRBJ1-2; D remains unclear. Per the germline V gene, CDR1 is SNHLY and CDR2 is FYNNEI. CDR3 length equals 12 residues. Deletions cut 8 bases from V and 4 bases from J, with 11 bases between.

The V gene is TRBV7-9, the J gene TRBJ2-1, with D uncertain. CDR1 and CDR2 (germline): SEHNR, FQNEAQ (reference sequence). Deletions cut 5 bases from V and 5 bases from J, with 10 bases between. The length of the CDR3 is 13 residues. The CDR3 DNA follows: TGTGCCAGCAGCCAAAAGGGCCACAATGAGCAGTTCTTC. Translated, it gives CASSQKGHNEQFF.

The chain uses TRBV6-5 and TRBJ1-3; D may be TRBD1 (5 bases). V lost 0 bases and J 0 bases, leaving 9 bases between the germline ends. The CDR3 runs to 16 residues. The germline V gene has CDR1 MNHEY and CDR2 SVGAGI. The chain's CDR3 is CASSYSRDLSGNTIYF. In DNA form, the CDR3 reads TGTGCCAGCAGTTACTCCCGGGACCTCTCTGGAAACACCATATATTTT.